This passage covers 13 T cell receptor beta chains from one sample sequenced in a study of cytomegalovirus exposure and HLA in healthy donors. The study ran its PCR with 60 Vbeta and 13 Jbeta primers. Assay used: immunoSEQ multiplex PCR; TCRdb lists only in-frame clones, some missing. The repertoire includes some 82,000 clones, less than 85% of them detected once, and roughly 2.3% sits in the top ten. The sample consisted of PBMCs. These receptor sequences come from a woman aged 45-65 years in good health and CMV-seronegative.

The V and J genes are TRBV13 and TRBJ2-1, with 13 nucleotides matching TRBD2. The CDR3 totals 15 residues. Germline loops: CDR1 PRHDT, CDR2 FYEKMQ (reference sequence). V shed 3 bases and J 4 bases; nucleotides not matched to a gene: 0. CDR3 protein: CASSLTSGGYNEQFF. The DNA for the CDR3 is TGTGCCAGCAGCTTGACTAGCGGGGGGTACAATGAGCAGTTCTTC.

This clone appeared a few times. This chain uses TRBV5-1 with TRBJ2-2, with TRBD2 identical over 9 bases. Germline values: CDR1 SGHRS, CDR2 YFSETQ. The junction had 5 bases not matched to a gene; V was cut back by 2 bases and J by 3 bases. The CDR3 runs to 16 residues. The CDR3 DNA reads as TGCGCCAGCAGCTTTGGCGGGAGGGCCGACACCGGGGAGCTGTTTTTT. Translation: CASSFGGRADTGELFF.

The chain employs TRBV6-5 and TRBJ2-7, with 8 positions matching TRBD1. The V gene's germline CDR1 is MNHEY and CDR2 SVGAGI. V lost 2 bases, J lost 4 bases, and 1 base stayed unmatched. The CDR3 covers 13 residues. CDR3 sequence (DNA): TGTGCCAGCAGTTACCGGACAGGGTACGAGCAGTACGTC. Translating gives CASSYRTGYEQYV.

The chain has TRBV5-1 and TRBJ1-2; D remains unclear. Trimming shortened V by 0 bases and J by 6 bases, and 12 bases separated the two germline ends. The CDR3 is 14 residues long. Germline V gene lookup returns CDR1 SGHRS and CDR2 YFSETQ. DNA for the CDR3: TGCGCCAGCAGCTTGGAGGCGGGTACGGATGGCTACACCTTC. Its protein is CASSLEAGTDGYTF.

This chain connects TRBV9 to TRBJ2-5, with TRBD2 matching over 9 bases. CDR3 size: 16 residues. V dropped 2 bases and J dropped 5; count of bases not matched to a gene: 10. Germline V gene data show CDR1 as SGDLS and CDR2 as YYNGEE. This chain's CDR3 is CASSVGNSGSYETQYF. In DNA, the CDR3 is TGTGCCAGCAGCGTGGGTAATAGCGGGAGCTATGAGACCCAGTACTTC.

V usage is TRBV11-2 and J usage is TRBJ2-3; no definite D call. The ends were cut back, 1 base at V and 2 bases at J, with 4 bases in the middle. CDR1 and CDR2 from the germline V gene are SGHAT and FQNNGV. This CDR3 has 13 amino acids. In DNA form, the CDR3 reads TGTGCCAGCAGCTTAGCCTACACAGATACGCAGTATTTT. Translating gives CASSLAYTDTQYF.

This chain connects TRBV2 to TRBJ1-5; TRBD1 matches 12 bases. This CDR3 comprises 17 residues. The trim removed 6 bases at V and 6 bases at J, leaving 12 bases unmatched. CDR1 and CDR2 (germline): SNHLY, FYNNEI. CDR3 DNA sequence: TGTGCCAGCAGGAGCAAGACCGGGACAGGGGGCTTTCAGCCCCAGCATTTT. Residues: CASRSKTGTGGFQPQHF. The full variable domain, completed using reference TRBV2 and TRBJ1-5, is EPEVTQTPSHQVTQMGQEVILRCVPISNHLYFYWYRQILGQKVEFLVSFYNNEISEKSEIFDDQFSVERPDGSNFTLKIRSTKLEDSAMYFCASRSKTGTGGFQPQHFGDGTRLSIL.

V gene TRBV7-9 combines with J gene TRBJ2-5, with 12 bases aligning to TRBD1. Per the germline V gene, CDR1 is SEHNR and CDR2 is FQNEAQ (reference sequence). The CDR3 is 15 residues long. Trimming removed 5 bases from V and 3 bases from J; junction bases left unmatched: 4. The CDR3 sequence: CASSQGQGAEETQYF. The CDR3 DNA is TGTGCCAGCAGCCAGGGACAGGGGGCGGAAGAGACCCAGTACTTC.

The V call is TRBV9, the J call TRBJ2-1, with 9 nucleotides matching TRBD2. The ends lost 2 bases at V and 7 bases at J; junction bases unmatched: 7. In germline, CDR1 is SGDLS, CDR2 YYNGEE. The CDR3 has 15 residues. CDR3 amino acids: CASSVPGLAGNEQFF. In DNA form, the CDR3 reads TGTGCCAGCAGCGTCCCGGGACTAGCTGGGAATGAGCAGTTCTTC. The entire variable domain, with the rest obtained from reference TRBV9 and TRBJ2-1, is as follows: DSGVTQTPKHLITATGQRVTLRCSPRSGDLSVYWYQQSLDQGLQFLIQYYNGEERAKGNILERFSAQQFPDLHSELNLSSLELGDSALYFCASSVPGLAGNEQFFGPGTRLTVL.

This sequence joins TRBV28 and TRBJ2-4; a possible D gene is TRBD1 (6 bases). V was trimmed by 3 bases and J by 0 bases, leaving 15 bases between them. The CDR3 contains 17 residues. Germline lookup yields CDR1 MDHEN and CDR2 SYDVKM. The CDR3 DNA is TGTGCCAGCAGTTTTGGTCAGGGGCAGATAGCCAAAAACATTCAGTACTTC. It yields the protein CASSFGQGQIAKNIQYF.

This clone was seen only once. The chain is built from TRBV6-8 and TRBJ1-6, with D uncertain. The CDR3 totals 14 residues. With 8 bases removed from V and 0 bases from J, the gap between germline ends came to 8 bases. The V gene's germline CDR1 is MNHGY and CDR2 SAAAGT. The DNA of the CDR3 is TGTGCCAGCGAGTCTAGCTCCTATAATTCACCCCTCCACTTT. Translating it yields CASESSSYNSPLHF.

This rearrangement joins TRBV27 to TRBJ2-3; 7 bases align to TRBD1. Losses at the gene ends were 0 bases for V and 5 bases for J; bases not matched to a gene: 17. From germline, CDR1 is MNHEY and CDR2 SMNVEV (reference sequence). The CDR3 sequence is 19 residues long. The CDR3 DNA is TGTGCCAGCAGTTTATCCCTATGGGCCGAGACAGGGTTTAGAGATACGCAGTATTTT. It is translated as CASSLSLWAETGFRDTQYF.

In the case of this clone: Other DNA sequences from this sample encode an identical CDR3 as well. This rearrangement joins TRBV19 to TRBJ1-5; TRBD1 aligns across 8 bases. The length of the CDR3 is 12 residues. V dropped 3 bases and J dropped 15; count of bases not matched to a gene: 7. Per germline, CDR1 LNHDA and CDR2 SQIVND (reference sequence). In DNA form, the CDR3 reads TGTGCCAGTAGTATCCAGGGGGCTAAATTGCATTTT. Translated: CASSIQGAKLHF.